One sample yielded the 17 T cell receptor beta chains listed below, sequenced in a study of patients and donors after allogeneic stem cell transplantation. TCRdb passed the RT-PCR reads through MiXCR, listing each CDR3 protein once. The table shows about a million distinct CDR3 sequences, with more than 15% occurring only once. Sequencing used blood, either unsorted or a sorted T cell fraction (not recorded which). These receptors all come from a human donor who was either an allogeneic HSCT recipient or a stem cell or donor lymphocyte infusion donor (not recorded which). It is not recorded whose cells these are; they may come from a transplant donor.

This clonotype appeared a few times. The CDR3 reads CASTTTGGEKLFF. For the CDR3, the DNA is TGTGCCAGCACCACGACAGGGGGGGAAAAACTGTTTTTT. The chain carries TRBV12-3 or TRBV12-4 and TRBJ1-4; TRBD1 agrees at 9 bases. The CDR3 spans 13 residues. V lost 7 bases, J lost 8 bases, and 5 bases stayed unmatched.

Many counts were recorded for this clonotype. This rearrangement joins TRBV27 to TRBJ1-5; 7 bases are a match to TRBD1. This CDR3 has 14 residues. Germline V gene data show CDR1 as MNHEY and CDR2 as SMNVEV (reference sequence). The V segment lost 5 bases and the J segment 7 bases; nucleotides outside the gene matches: 8. The CDR3 region has the DNA TGTGCCAGCAGTCCCGACAGGGTATGGCAGCCCCAGCATTTT. Translation gives CASSPDRVWQPQHF.

This clonotype turned up a few times. This sequence joins TRBV5-1 and TRBJ1-1, with 7 bases aligning to TRBD1. V was clipped by 5 bases and J by 1 base; unmatched bases: 11. The germline V gene has CDR1 SGHRS and CDR2 YFSETQ. This CDR3 region has 16 residues. The CDR3 spells CASRGGPGKKNTEAFF. The CDR3 region has the DNA TGCGCCAGCAGAGGGGGCCCTGGGAAAAAGAACACTGAAGCTTTCTTT.

The chain uses TRBV9 and TRBJ1-1; D is perhaps TRBD1 (6 bases). V was cut by 0 bases and J by 5 bases, with 17 bases left in between. Germline CDR1 reads SGDLS; CDR2 reads YYNGEE. The CDR3 is 16 residues long. Written as DNA, the CDR3 is TGTGCCAGCAGCGTAGACGAGCAGGGGAGGGGAACTGAAGCTTTCTTT. It is translated as CASSVDEQGRGTEAFF. The full variable domain, completed using reference TRBV9 and TRBJ1-1, is DSGVTQTPKHLITATGQRVTLRCSPRSGDLSVYWYQQSLDQGLQFLIQYYNGEERAKGNILERFSAQQFPDLHSELNLSSLELGDSALYFCASSVDEQGRGTEAFFGQGTRLTVV.

This clonotype was seen only a few times. V gene TRBV11-3 combines with J gene TRBJ2-5; 13 bases align to TRBD2. Germline lookup yields CDR1 SGHNT and CDR2 YENEEA. Trimming removed 5 bases from V and 4 bases from J; junction bases left unmatched: 10. This CDR3 comprises 17 residues. The CDR3 sequence is CASSPRLAGGLAETQYF. The CDR3 DNA follows: TGTGCCAGCAGCCCCCGACTAGCGGGAGGCCTTGCAGAGACCCAGTACTTC.

This clonotype was observed many times. V usage is TRBV29-1 and J usage is TRBJ2-7; D gene uncertain. The CDR3 covers 11 residues. Germline V gene sequence: CDR1 SQVTM, CDR2 ANQGSEA. The germline V and J ends were trimmed by 7 bases and 0 bases, with 7 bases remaining between them. This CDR3 is CSGRSSYEQYF. DNA for the CDR3: TGCAGCGGGCGAAGCTCCTACGAGCAGTACTTC.

Only a few counts were recorded for this clonotype. This chain joins TRBV6-2 or TRBV6-3 and TRBJ2-1, with a possible D match to TRBD2 (6 bases). Trimming pared 7 bases from V and 10 bases from J, leaving 17 bases between. Germline CDR1 MNHEY, CDR2 SVGEGT. This CDR3 region has 13 residues. CDR3 coding DNA: TGTGCCAGCAATGCGGGGTCCTCAGGGGAGCAGTTCTTC. This translates into CASNAGSSGEQFF.

This clonotype was detected only a few times. The rearrangement links TRBV5-6 to TRBJ1-2; TRBD1 matches at 8 bases. Germline V CDR1 and CDR2: SGHDT, YYEEEE. After removal of 4 bases from V and 7 bases from J, the junction contained 12 bases not matched to a gene. The CDR3 is 15 amino acids. The CDR3: CASSPADRVASGYTF. CDR3 bases: TGTGCCAGCAGCCCGGCGGACAGGGTGGCAAGTGGCTACACCTTC.

The V gene is TRBV18, the J gene TRBJ2-1; unclear D gene. The ends were cut back, 3 bases at V and 7 bases at J, with 7 bases in the middle. Germline V gives CDR1 KGHSH, CDR2 LQKENI. The CDR3 spans 12 residues. The CDR3 DNA is TGTGCCAGCTCACCTAAGCGTAATGAGCAGTTCTTC. It codes for CASSPKRNEQFF.

This clonotype was detected only a few times. The rearrangement links TRBV27 to TRBJ1-1, with D tentatively TRBD1 (5 bases). Germline V CDR1 and CDR2: MNHEY, SMNVEV (reference sequence). This CDR3 is built from 15 residues. The V end was cut by 1 base, the J end by 2 bases, with 11 bases between. CDR3 amino acids: CASSLWGGRNTEAFF. The CDR3, as DNA: TGTGCCAGCAGTTTATGGGGGGGACGAAACACTGAAGCTTTCTTT.

V is TRBV27 and J is TRBJ2-4, with D uncertain. Germline CDR1 is MNHEY and CDR2 is SMNVEV (reference sequence). Trimming removed 0 bases from V and 4 bases from J, with 10 bases in between. The CDR3 extends over 15 amino acids. CDR3 residues: CASSLSYPSKNIQYF. Written as DNA, the CDR3 is TGTGCCAGCAGTTTATCGTACCCGTCAAAAAACATTCAGTACTTC.

This clonotype turned up a few times. The chain is built from TRBV6-1 and TRBJ1-1, with D maybe TRBD1 (5 bases). V shed 6 bases and J shed 1 base, with 12 bases lying between them. The CDR3 is made up of 14 amino acids. From germline, CDR1 is MNHNS and CDR2 SASEGT. The chain's CDR3 is CASRPDTWNTEAFF. As DNA, the CDR3 is TGTGCCAGCAGACCGGACACCTGGAACACTGAAGCTTTCTTT.

The chain couples TRBV29-1 to TRBJ2-7, with 14 positions matching TRBD2. Germline CDR1 is SQVTM and CDR2 is ANQGSEA. V shed 7 bases and J 5 bases; nucleotides not matched to a gene: 10. The CDR3 runs to 15 residues. The DNA for the CDR3 is TGCAGCGCCAGGACTAGCGGGGGGTCAAAACACGAGCAGTACTTC. Amino acids: CSARTSGGSKHEQYF.

This clonotype was detected only a few times. The rearrangement links TRBV11-2 to TRBJ2-4; D gene unclear. Trimming removed 2 bases from V and 0 bases from J, with 17 bases in between. Germline V lookup: CDR1 SGHAT, CDR2 FQNNGV. The CDR3 runs 18 residues. As DNA, the CDR3 is TGTGCCAGCAGCTTATCTGAAAAAGCCTTGCTAGCCAAAAACATTCAGTACTTC. Translation gives CASSLSEKALLAKNIQYF.

This clonotype was detected only a few times. The chain recombines TRBV3-1 with TRBJ2-3; the match to TRBD1 covers 12 bases. Trimming removed 1 base from V and 2 bases from J; junction bases left unmatched: 4. Germline V gene lookup returns CDR1 LGHDT and CDR2 YNNKEL (reference sequence). This CDR3 spans 17 amino acids. CDR3 in DNA: TGTGCCAGCAGCCAAGGGGGACAGGGGGCAGTCACAGATACGCAGTATTTT. Translated, it gives CASSQGGQGAVTDTQYF.

The table lists this clonotype with a few counts. The CDR3: CASSWGGTLSTEAFF. The CDR3 nucleotides read TGTGCCAGCAGTTGGGGGGGGACCTTGAGCACTGAAGCTTTCTTT. J is TRBJ1-1 and V is TRBV28; D is possibly TRBD1 (5 bases). V lost 4 bases to trimming and J lost 4 bases, with 16 bases between them. CDR1 is MDHEN, CDR2 SYDVKM, per germline. The CDR3 runs to 15 residues.

The chain is built from TRBV5-1 and TRBJ2-4; TRBD2 might be the D (6 bases). Trimming took off 4 bases at V and 8 bases at J, with 13 bases between the two ends. The CDR3 totals 13 residues. CDR1 is SGHRS, CDR2 YFSETQ, per germline. CDR3 loop: CASSLTSQDIQYF. CDR3 sequence (DNA): TGCGCCAGCAGCCTGACTAGTCAGGACATTCAGTACTTC.